Below are 6 T cell receptor beta chains sequenced from a single sample in a study of cytomegalovirus exposure and HLA in healthy donors. PCR was performed using 60 Vbeta and 13 Jbeta primers. Only in-frame clones appear in the TCRdb table, and some are missing; sequencing was by immunoSEQ multiplex PCR. Of roughly 58,000 clones listed, about 80% are singletons. The sequenced material came from PBMCs. Every receptor here comes from a human donor in good health.

V and J are TRBV7-9 and TRBJ2-5, with 8 bases that match TRBD2. The length of the CDR3 is 16 residues. V gave up 5 bases and J gave up 5 bases; unmatched junction bases: 13. Germline V gene sequence: CDR1 SEHNR, CDR2 FQNEAQ (reference sequence). Here the CDR3 DNA reads TGTGCCAGCAGCCCAGCGCCGGGGGGGCCCGTTGAGACCCAGTACTTC. This encodes CASSPAPGGPVETQYF. Using reference TRBV7-9 and TRBJ2-5 for the parts outside the CDR3, the full variable domain is DTGVSQNPRHKITKRGQNVTFRCDPISEHNRLYWYRQTLGQGPEFLTYFQNEAQLEKSRLLSDRFSAERPKGSFSTLEIQRTEQGDSAMYLCASSPAPGGPVETQYFGPGTRLLVL.

The chain uses TRBV5-8 and TRBJ2-1; 7 bases are a match to TRBD1. This CDR3 spans 16 amino acids. With 3 bases clipped from V and 9 bases from J, the junction kept 15 bases outside the gene matches. Germline CDR1 SGHTS, CDR2 YDEGEE. The DNA for the CDR3 is TGTGCCAGCAGCTGGGAGTTCGGCAGGGGGAGCGGTGAGCAGTTCTTC. Translating gives CASSWEFGRGSGEQFF.

The V gene is TRBV29-1, the J gene TRBJ2-1; 9 bases are shared with TRBD1. Germline lookup yields CDR1 SQVTM and CDR2 ANQGSEA. The V segment lost 8 bases and the J segment 12 bases; nucleotides outside the gene matches: 17. The CDR3 contains 14 residues. CDR3 DNA sequence: TGCAGCTCGGAGGGACAGGGTATGGTTTCGGGGCAGTTCTTC. Amino acid sequence: CSSEGQGMVSGQFF.

The chain recombines TRBV4-2 with TRBJ2-7; tentative D call: TRBD1 (5 bases). V lost 5 bases and J 6 bases, leaving 14 bases between the germline ends. This CDR3 has 13 amino acids. CDR1 is LGHNA, CDR2 YNFKEQ, per germline. The CDR3 region has the DNA TGTGCCAGCAGCGGCACCAGGGTTAGCGAGCAGTACTTC. Translated, it gives CASSGTRVSEQYF.

The sample holds one count of this clone. J is TRBJ1-6 and V is TRBV11-2, with a possible D match to TRBD1 (6 bases). Germline assignment: CDR1 SGHAT and CDR2 FQNNGV. V was shortened by 3 bases and J by 5 bases, with 8 bases between the two germline ends. The CDR3 length is 14 residues. The chain's CDR3 is CASSFSGDNSPLHF. For the CDR3, the DNA is TGTGCCAGCAGCTTTTCAGGGGATAATTCACCCCTCCACTTT.

The DNA for the CDR3 is TGTGCCAGCAGCTTAGACGCCCGGGGGGGAGAGACCCAGTACTTC. Its protein is CASSLDARGGETQYF. The V gene is TRBV7-8, the J gene TRBJ2-5, with TRBD2 matching over 8 bases. Germline CDR1 reads SGHVS; CDR2 reads FQNEAQ. V dropped 1 base and J dropped 4; count of bases not matched to a gene: 5. This CDR3 is 15 amino acids long.